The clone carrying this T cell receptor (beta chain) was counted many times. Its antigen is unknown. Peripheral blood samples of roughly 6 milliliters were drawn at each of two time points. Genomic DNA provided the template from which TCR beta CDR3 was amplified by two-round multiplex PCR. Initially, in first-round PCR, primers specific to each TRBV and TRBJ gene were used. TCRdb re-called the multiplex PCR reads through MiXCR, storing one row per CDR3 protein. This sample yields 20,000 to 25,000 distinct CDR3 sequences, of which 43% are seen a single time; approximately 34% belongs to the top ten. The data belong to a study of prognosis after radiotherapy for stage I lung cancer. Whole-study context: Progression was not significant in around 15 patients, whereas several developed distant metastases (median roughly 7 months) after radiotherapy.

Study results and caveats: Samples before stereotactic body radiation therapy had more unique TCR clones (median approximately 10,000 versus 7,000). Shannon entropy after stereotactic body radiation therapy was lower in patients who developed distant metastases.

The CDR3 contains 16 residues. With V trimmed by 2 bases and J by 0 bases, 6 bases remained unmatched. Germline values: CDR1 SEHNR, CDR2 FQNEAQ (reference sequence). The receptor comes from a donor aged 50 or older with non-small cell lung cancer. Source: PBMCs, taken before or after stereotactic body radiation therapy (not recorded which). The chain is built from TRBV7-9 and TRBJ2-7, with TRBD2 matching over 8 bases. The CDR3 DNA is TGTGCCAGCAGCTTATACACGGGGGGGCTCTCCTACGAGCAGTACTTC. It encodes CASSLYTGGLSYEQYF.